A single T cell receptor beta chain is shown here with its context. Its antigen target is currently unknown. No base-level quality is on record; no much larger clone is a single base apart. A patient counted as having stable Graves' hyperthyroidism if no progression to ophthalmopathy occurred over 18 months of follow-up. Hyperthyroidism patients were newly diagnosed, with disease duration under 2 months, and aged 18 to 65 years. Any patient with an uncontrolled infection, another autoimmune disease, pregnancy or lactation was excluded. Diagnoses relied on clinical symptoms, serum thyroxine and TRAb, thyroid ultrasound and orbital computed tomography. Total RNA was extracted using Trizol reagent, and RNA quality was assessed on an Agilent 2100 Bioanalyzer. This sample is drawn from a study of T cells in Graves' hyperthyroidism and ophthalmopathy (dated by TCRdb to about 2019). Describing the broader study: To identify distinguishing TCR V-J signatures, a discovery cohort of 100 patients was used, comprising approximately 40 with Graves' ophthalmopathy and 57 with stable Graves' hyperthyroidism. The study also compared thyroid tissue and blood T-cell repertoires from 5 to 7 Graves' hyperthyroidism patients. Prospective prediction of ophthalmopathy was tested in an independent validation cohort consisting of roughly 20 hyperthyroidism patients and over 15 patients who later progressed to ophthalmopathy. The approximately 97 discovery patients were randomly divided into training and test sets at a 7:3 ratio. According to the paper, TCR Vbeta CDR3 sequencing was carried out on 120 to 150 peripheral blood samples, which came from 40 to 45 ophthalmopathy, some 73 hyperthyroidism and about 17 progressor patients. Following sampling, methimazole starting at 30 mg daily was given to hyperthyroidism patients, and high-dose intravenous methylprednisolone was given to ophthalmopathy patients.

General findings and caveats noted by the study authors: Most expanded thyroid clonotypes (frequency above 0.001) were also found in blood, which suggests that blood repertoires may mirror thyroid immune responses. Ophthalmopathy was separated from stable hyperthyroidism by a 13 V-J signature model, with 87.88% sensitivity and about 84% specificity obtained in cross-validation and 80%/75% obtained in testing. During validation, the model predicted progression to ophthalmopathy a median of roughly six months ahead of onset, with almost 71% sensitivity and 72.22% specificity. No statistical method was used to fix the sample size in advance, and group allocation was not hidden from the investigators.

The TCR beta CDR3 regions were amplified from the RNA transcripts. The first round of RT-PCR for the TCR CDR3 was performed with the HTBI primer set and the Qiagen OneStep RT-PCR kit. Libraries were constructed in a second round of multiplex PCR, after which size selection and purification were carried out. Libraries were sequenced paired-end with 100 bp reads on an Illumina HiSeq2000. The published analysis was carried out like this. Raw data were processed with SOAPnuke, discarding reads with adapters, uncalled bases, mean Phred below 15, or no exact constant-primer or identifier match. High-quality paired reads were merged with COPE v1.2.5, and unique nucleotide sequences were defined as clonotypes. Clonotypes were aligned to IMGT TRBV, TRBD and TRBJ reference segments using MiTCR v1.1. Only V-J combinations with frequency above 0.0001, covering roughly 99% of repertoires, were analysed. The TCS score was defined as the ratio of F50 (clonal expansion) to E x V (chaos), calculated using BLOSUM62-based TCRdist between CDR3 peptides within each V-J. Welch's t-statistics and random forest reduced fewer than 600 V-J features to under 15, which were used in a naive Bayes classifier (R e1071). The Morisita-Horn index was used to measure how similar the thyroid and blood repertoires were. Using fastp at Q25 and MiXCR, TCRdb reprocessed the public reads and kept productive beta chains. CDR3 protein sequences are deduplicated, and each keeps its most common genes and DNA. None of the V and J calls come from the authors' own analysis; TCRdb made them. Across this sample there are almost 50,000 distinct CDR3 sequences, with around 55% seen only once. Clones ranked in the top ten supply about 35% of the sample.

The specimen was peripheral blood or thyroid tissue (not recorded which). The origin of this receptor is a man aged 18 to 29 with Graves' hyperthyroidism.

The CDR3 in this case is CAWSPLAGVPYEQYF. At the DNA level, the sequence is TGTGCCTGGAGCCCGTTAGCGGGAGTTCCCTACGAGCAGTACTTC. The chain is made from TRBV30 and TRBJ2-7; the central 9 bases match TRBD2. The CDR3 numbers 15 residues from cysteine through phenylalanine. Only CDR3 DNA remains: 45 bases, in frame from the first base. Trimming leaves V shorter by 3 bases and J shorter by 2 bases, with the junction holding 8 bases beyond the gene matches. The germline V gene (reference sequence) sets CDR1 to GTSNPN and CDR2 to SVGIG. The entire variable domain, with the stretches around the CDR3 drawn from the reference TRBV30 and TRBJ2-7 proteins, is SQTIHQWPATLVQPVGSPLSLECTVEGTSNPNLYWYRQAAGRGLQLLFYSVGIGQISSEVPQNLSASRPQDRQFILSSKKLLLSDSGFYLCAWSPLAGVPYEQYFGPGTRLTVT.